Here is one T cell receptor beta chain with its context. This clonotype was seen repeatedly, ten times or more. The specificity of this receptor is unknown. The record has no base qualities; no much larger clone is one base away. The TCR beta CDR3 regions were amplified from RNA transcripts. The TCR CDR3 was subjected to a first round of RT-PCR using the HTBI primer set and the Qiagen OneStep RT-PCR kit. The libraries were constructed in a second round of multiplex PCR and then size-selected and purified. Sequencing of the libraries was done on an Illumina HiSeq2000 using paired-end 100 bp reads. The paper's processing steps were these. SOAPnuke was used to process the raw data, throwing out any read that contained adapters or uncalled bases, had a mean Phred below 15, or lacked an exact constant-primer or identifier match. COPE v1.2.5 was used to merge high-quality paired reads, and clonotypes were defined as unique nucleotide sequences. Clonotypes were aligned to IMGT TRBV, TRBD and TRBJ reference segments using MiTCR v1.1. The analysis was restricted to V-J combinations with a frequency above 0.0001, which together covered 99.2% of the repertoires. A TCS score was defined as the ratio between F50 (clonal expansion) and ExV (chaos), using BLOSUM62-based TCRdist between CDR3 peptides within each V-J. Welch's t-statistics and random forest reduced 450 to 600 V-J features to 10 to 15, which were used in a naive Bayes classifier (R e1071). The Morisita-Horn index was used to measure how similar the thyroid and blood repertoires were. TCRdb reprocessing: public reads trimmed at Q25 with fastp, clones called with MiXCR, in-frame beta chains kept. One record per CDR3 amino acid sequence lists the most common genes and DNA. TCRdb's processing, not the study's, gives the V and J calls here. This sample has around 720,000 distinct CDR3 sequences in its table, and roughly a third of those were observed once. The top ten clones comprise approximately 31% of the sample.

This specimen belongs to a study of T cells in Graves' hyperthyroidism and ophthalmopathy (dated 2019 in TCRdb). Context from the whole study: Peripheral blood samples were taken at the time of initial diagnosis, prior to any treatment. The 100 discovery patients were divided at random into training and test sets in a 7:3 ratio. A discovery cohort of approximately 97 patients, roughly 40 with Graves' ophthalmopathy and roughly 59 with stable Graves' hyperthyroidism, was used to find distinguishing TCR V-J signatures. Thyroid tissue and blood T-cell repertoires from several Graves' hyperthyroidism patients were also compared in the study. TCR Vbeta CDR3 sequencing of 130 to 150 peripheral blood samples (approximately 44 ophthalmopathy, 75 hyperthyroidism and 17 progressor patients) is reported in the paper. Whether ophthalmopathy could be predicted prospectively was tested in an independent validation cohort made up of 18 to 20 hyperthyroidism patients plus 17 patients who later progressed to ophthalmopathy. After blood sampling, hyperthyroidism patients were treated with methimazole at a starting dose of 30 mg daily, and ophthalmopathy patients were treated with high-dose intravenous methylprednisolone.

Results and caveats for the whole study, not just this receptor: Most expanded thyroid clonotypes (frequency above 0.001) were also detected in blood, a finding suggesting that blood repertoires may reflect thyroid immune responses. In validation, progression to ophthalmopathy was predicted by the model with more than 65% sensitivity and roughly 72% specificity, a median of around 5.9 months before onset. No statistical method was used to fix the sample size in advance, and group allocation was not hidden from the investigators. A model built on a 13 V-J signature distinguished ophthalmopathy from stable hyperthyroidism, reaching around 90% sensitivity and about 81% specificity in cross-validation and 80%/75% in testing.

A patient counted as having stable Graves' hyperthyroidism if no progression to ophthalmopathy occurred over 18 months of follow-up. Hyperthyroidism patients were newly diagnosed, had a disease duration of under 2 months, and were aged 18 to 65 years. Exclusion was applied to patients with uncontrolled infections, other autoimmune diseases, pregnancy or lactation. Diagnoses were established on the basis of clinical symptoms, serum thyroxine and TRAb, thyroid ultrasound, and orbital computed tomography. Ficoll-Paque density gradient centrifugation was used to isolate PBMCs from about 10 ml of fresh peripheral blood. Total RNA was extracted with Trizol reagent, and quality was checked on an Agilent 2100 Bioanalyzer. Specimen: blood. The clonotype comes from a woman aged 35 to 49 with Graves' hyperthyroidism.

The CDR3 region reads CASSPRGRQETQYF. The DNA is TGTGCCAGCAGTCCCCGTGGGCGGCAAGAGACCCAGTACTTC. In this chain, TRBV12-3 or TRBV12-4 is recombined with TRBJ2-5, with no D gene named confidently. The CDR3 spans 14 residues, from the cysteine through the phenylalanine. CDR3 DNA is the only sequence kept; it has 42 bases, read in frame from the first base. Trimming costs V 5 bases and J 2 bases, and their ends lie 12 bases apart.